Following are 18 T cell receptor beta chains from one sample sequenced in a study of regulatory T cells in long-lasting Graves disease. Time point specified: newly diagnosed GD, antithyroid drugs for less than 3 months. PBMCs provided the RNA from which the TCR library was made. In building TCR beta libraries, iRepertoire HTBI primers were used together with Arm-PCR of CDR3 regions. TCRdb re-analysed the multiplex PCR reads in MiXCR, keeping a single row per CDR3 protein. The sample comprises about 530,000 distinct CDR3 sequences, 15% to 20% of which are singletons, and 20% to 25% rests with the top ten. The sample also formed part of further work on T cells in Graves' hyperthyroidism and ophthalmopathy.

The sample consisted of peripheral blood mononuclear cells (PBMCs), taken at new diagnosis, from a patient treated with antithyroid drugs. These receptors were obtained from a woman aged 40 to 65 with Graves disease.

This clonotype was counted many times. The V call is TRBV11-3, the J call TRBJ2-1; the D gene is possibly TRBD2 (6 bases). The germline V gene encodes CDR1 SGHNT and CDR2 YENEEA. V lost 3 bases and J lost 5, with 17 bases in between. This CDR3 spans 16 amino acids. CDR3 sequence: CASSFEGGHANNEQFF. Here the CDR3 DNA reads TGTGCCAGCAGCTTTGAGGGAGGCCATGCCAACAATGAGCAGTTCTTC.

This clonotype was detected ten times or more. This sequence joins TRBV5-5 and TRBJ2-2; no firm D call. V was cut by 2 bases and J by 7 bases, with 3 bases left in between. CDR3 length: 11 residues. CDR1 and CDR2 from the germline V gene are SGHKS and YYEKEE (reference sequence). The CDR3 DNA follows: TGTGCCAGCAGCTTACTCGGGGAGCTGTTTTTT. Its protein product is CASSLLGELFF.

This clonotype was counted only a few times. The V and J genes are TRBV20-1 and TRBJ1-1; perhaps TRBD1 as D (6 bases). Germline values: CDR1 DFQATT, CDR2 SNEGSKA (reference sequence). Trimming cost V 3 bases and J 0 bases, with 14 bases left between them. The CDR3 loop spans 15 amino acids. This CDR3 reads CSASATGPMNTEAFF. The CDR3, as DNA: TGCAGTGCTAGCGCTACAGGGCCCATGAACACTGAAGCTTTCTTT.

This CDR3 reads CASSQGLHRADQPQHF. CDR3 DNA sequence: TGTGCCAGCAGCCAGGGGCTACACAGGGCTGATCAGCCCCAGCATTTT. The rearrangement joins TRBV4-2 to TRBJ1-5; possible D gene TRBD1, 6 bases. Germline assignment: CDR1 LGHNA and CDR2 YNFKEQ. Trimming took off 3 bases at V and 5 bases at J, with 17 bases between the two ends. This CDR3 contains 16 residues.

The CDR3 DNA follows: TGTGCCAGCAGCTCACCGGGCGGGGGGGGCGATGAGCAGTTCTTC. This translates into CASSSPGGGGDEQFF. The chain is built from TRBV4-2 and TRBJ2-1; 9 positions agree with TRBD2. CDR1 and CDR2 from the germline V gene are LGHNA and YNFKEQ. The CDR3 runs 15 residues. Unmatched junction bases numbered 10, after V lost 5 bases and J lost 8 bases.

This clonotype was seen just once. This could be a read error, since a much larger clone is one nucleotide away. V and J are TRBV12-3 or TRBV12-4 and TRBJ2-5; D may correspond to TRBD1 or TRBD2 (5 bases each). V lost 5 bases, J lost 11 bases, and 21 bases lay in between. The CDR3 has 14 residues. This CDR3 reads CASSPLGRVNEQYF. CDR3 sequence (DNA): TGTGCCAGCAGTCCCCTGGGACGAGTCAATGAGCAGTACTTC.

This clonotype appeared many times. The V and J genes are TRBV19 and TRBJ1-5; TRBD1 might be the D (6 bases). CDR1 and CDR2 from the germline V gene are LNHDA and SQIVND (reference sequence). CDR3 size: 15 residues. V lost 5 bases to trimming and J lost 0 bases, with 11 bases between them. This CDR3 reads CASSFGQYSNQPQHF. As DNA, the CDR3 is TGTGCCAGTAGTTTTGGACAGTATAGCAATCAGCCCCAGCATTTT.

The chain is built from TRBV2 and TRBJ2-1; 9 bases agree with TRBD2. The length of the CDR3 is 16 residues. Germline V gene data show CDR1 as SNHLY and CDR2 as FYNNEI. Germline trimming cut 6 bases from V and 3 bases from J; bases unmatched to any gene: 9. CDR3 sequence: CASSSPSGARYNEQFF. The CDR3 DNA follows: TGTGCCAGCAGCTCCCCTAGCGGGGCGCGCTACAATGAGCAGTTCTTC.

The rearrangement joins TRBV3-1 to TRBJ1-1, with 9 bases that match TRBD1. The CDR3 spans 14 residues. Germline values: CDR1 LGHDT, CDR2 YNNKEL (reference sequence). V was pared by 0 bases and J by 12 bases, with 8 bases of the junction left unmatched. Written as DNA, the CDR3 is TGTGCCAGCAGCCAAGATCCGGGACAGGGTTCGTCTTTCTTT. It is translated as CASSQDPGQGSSFF.

This clonotype has a count of ten or more. The V call is TRBV2, the J call TRBJ1-3; possible D gene TRBD1, 6 bases. V dropped 8 bases and J dropped 5 bases, with 19 bases sitting between them. The germline CDR1 and CDR2 sequences are SNHLY and FYNNEI. This CDR3 is built from 15 residues. The CDR3 region is CASGDGGQGRNTIYF. CDR3 nucleotide sequence: TGTGCCAGCGGAGACGGGGGGCAAGGGAGAAACACCATATATTTT.

This clonotype was seen many times. The chain combines TRBV3-1 with TRBJ1-6; D gene unclear. Per germline, CDR1 LGHDT and CDR2 YNNKEL (reference sequence). The CDR3 is made up of 14 amino acids. The ends were cut back, 2 bases at V and 7 bases at J, with 9 bases in the middle. CDR3 protein: CASSQRELNSPLHF. The CDR3 DNA reads TGTGCCAGCAGCCAAAGAGAATTAAATTCACCCCTCCACTTT.

The CDR3 here is CASSIGDFGYTF. Written as DNA, the CDR3 is TGTGCCAGTAGTATCGGGGATTTTGGCTACACCTTC. V usage is TRBV19 and J usage is TRBJ1-2; D uncertain. This CDR3 has 12 amino acids. Germline V gene sequence: CDR1 LNHDA, CDR2 SQIVND (reference sequence). V was trimmed by 3 bases and J by 7 bases, leaving 9 bases between them.

The chain recombines TRBV5-1 with TRBJ2-1; either TRBD1 or TRBD2 may fit D (5 bases each). The CDR3 consists of 17 residues. V gave up 0 bases and J gave up 8 bases, with 21 bases separating them. The germline V gene has CDR1 SGHRS and CDR2 YFSETQ. In DNA, the CDR3 is TGCGCCAGCAGCTTGGGTGAGGTCCGAGGGGCAAATCATGAGCAGTTCTTC. Encoded protein: CASSLGEVRGANHEQFF.

This clonotype showed up just a few times. The chain joins TRBV5-1 to TRBJ1-2; D not resolved. The V gene lost 2 bases and the J gene lost 7 bases, with 15 bases spanning the gap. In germline, CDR1 is SGHRS, CDR2 YFSETQ. The CDR3 consists of 14 residues. The CDR3 DNA is TGCGCCAGCAGCTTTGGCACTGATTGGCGTGGCTACACCTTC. Translated: CASSFGTDWRGYTF.

This clonotype was recorded at least ten times. The genes are TRBV5-1 and TRBJ2-3; the D gene is possibly TRBD1 (5 bases). With 3 bases removed from V and 3 bases from J, the gap between germline ends came to 11 bases. In germline, CDR1 is SGHRS, CDR2 YFSETQ. The CDR3 is 14 amino acids. The CDR3 DNA reads as TGCGCCAGCAGCTCCAGGGTCAGTACAGATACGCAGTATTTT. This translates into CASSSRVSTDTQYF. Complete variable domain (other parts from reference TRBV5-1 and TRBJ2-3): KAGVTQTPRYLIKTRGQQVTLSCSPISGHRSVSWYQQTPGQGLQFLFEYFSETQRNKGNFPGRFSGRQFSNSRSEMNVSTLELGDSALYLCASSSRVSTDTQYFGPGTRLTVL.

J is TRBJ2-5 and V is TRBV2; maybe TRBD1 (5 bases). Per germline, CDR1 SNHLY and CDR2 FYNNEI. This CDR3 contains 15 residues. Deletions cut 2 bases from V and 4 bases from J, with 14 bases between. Here the CDR3 DNA reads TGTGCCAGCAGTGAAAAAAGGGGTTGGGGAGAGACCCAGTACTTC. Its protein is CASSEKRGWGETQYF.

This clonotype was observed many times. V usage is TRBV6-1 and J usage is TRBJ1-1; D perhaps matches TRBD1 (5 bases). This CDR3 has 14 residues. V was shortened by 3 bases and J by 1 base, with 9 bases between the two germline ends. Per germline, CDR1 MNHNS and CDR2 SASEGT. CDR3 amino acids: CASSDGAENTEAFF. For the CDR3, the DNA is TGTGCCAGCAGTGATGGGGCTGAGAACACTGAAGCTTTCTTT.

This clonotype was seen a handful of times. The chain is built from TRBV10-3 and TRBJ1-4; D is unresolved. This CDR3 contains 13 residues. V lost 3 bases and J 3 bases, leaving 5 bases between the germline ends. Germline loops: CDR1 ENHRY, CDR2 SYGVKD. This chain's CDR3 is CAISDGPNEKLFF. The CDR3 DNA reads TGTGCCATCAGTGATGGCCCTAATGAAAAACTGTTTTTT.